Below are 23 T cell receptor beta chains sequenced from a single sample in a study of OX40 agonist ivuxolimab in advanced cancers. Measured with immunoSEQ multiplex PCR; TCRdb has only the in-frame clones, and not every one. The sample records 50,000 to 75,000 clones, 75% to 90% being singletons. The sequenced sample was CD4+ or CD8+ T cells sorted from blood, obtained in a trial of the OX40 agonist ivuxolimab. The receptors here all came from an adult with an advanced solid tumor such as melanoma, head and neck, liver or kidney cancer.

The chain uses TRBV28 and TRBJ2-4, with 9 bases matching TRBD2. CDR1 and CDR2 (germline): MDHEN, SYDVKM. V dropped 3 bases and J dropped 1; count of bases not matched to a gene: 16. The CDR3 is made up of 20 amino acids. The CDR3 DNA follows: TGTGCCAGCAGTTTTTATTACGGCGGGAGGGCCAAGTCCGCCAAAAACATTCAGTACTTC. This sequence encodes CASSFYYGGRAKSAKNIQYF.

Concerning this clone: The same CDR3 can be traced to other DNA sequences in this sample. The chain employs TRBV6-5 and TRBJ1-2, with a possible D match to TRBD1 (5 bases). The CDR3 contains 15 residues. V was trimmed by 2 bases and J by 8 bases, leaving 18 bases between them. Germline CDR1 reads MNHEY; CDR2 reads SVGAGI. In DNA form, the CDR3 reads TGTGCCAGCAGTTACACAAATGATGGGGGGTCAGGCTACACCTTC. Amino acid sequence: CASSYTNDGGSGYTF.

The genes are TRBV2 and TRBJ2-1; no firm D call. Deletions cut 5 bases from V and 3 bases from J, with 11 bases between. The germline V gene has CDR1 SNHLY and CDR2 FYNNEI. The CDR3 runs to 14 residues. CDR3 sequence (DNA): TGTGCCAGCAGTAGAACGACTTTCTACAATGAGCAGTTCTTC. It encodes CASSRTTFYNEQFF. Variable domain in full (rest from reference TRBV2 and TRBJ2-1): EPEVTQTPSHQVTQMGQEVILRCVPISNHLYFYWYRQILGQKVEFLVSFYNNEISEKSEIFDDQFSVERPDGSNFTLKIRSTKLEDSAMYFCASSRTTFYNEQFFGPGTRLTVL.

The rearrangement uses TRBV4-1 and TRBJ1-1; D not resolved. Germline CDR1 reads MGHRA; CDR2 reads YSYEKL. The germline V and J ends were trimmed by 2 bases and 3 bases, with 10 bases remaining between them. The CDR3 has 14 amino acids. The CDR3 bases are TGCGCCAGCAGCCAACAAATCGGGTACACTGAAGCTTTCTTT. It encodes CASSQQIGYTEAFF.

This chain joins TRBV28 and TRBJ1-4, with 10 bases fitting TRBD1. J lost 6 bases, V lost 5 bases, and 6 bases had no gene match. From germline, CDR1 is MDHEN and CDR2 SYDVKM. CDR3 length equals 15 residues. Here the CDR3 DNA reads TGTGCCAGCAGTGGGGCTGGGACAGGGGATGAAAAACTGTTTTTT. This encodes CASSGAGTGDEKLFF. The complete variable domain, with remaining parts taken from reference TRBV28 and TRBJ1-4, reads DVKVTQSSRYLVKRTGEKVFLECVQDMDHENMFWYRQDPGLGLRLIYFSYDVKMKEKGDIPEGYSVSREKKERFSLILESASTNQTSMYLCASSGAGTGDEKLFFGSGTQLSVL.

This clone has only one observation. This chain links TRBV19 with TRBJ1-3; D is undetermined. Germline V gene sequence: CDR1 LNHDA, CDR2 SQIVND (reference sequence). V dropped 5 bases and J dropped 5 bases, with 13 bases sitting between them. This CDR3 has 14 residues. CDR3 in DNA: TGTGCCAGTAGTCCTGGACCGGGGAGAAACACCATATATTTT. It yields the protein CASSPGPGRNTIYF.

The chain carries TRBV19 and TRBJ1-2; TRBD1 matches 12 bases. V dropped 5 bases and J dropped 1; count of bases not matched to a gene: 8. In germline, CDR1 is LNHDA, CDR2 SQIVND (reference sequence). The CDR3 sequence is 17 residues long. The CDR3 bases are TGTGCCAGTAGTTCACCGGGACAGGGGGCGCTTAACTATGGCTACACCTTC. Protein product: CASSSPGQGALNYGYTF.

CDR3 bases: TGTGCCAGCACAAGGCAGGGCGGAACCTACGAGCAGTACTTC. The encoded protein is CASTRQGGTYEQYF. The V gene is TRBV19, the J gene TRBJ2-7, with D perhaps matching TRBD1 (5 bases). This CDR3 region has 14 residues. V was pared by 9 bases and J by 2 bases, with 17 bases between. Germline CDR1 and CDR2: LNHDA and SQIVND (reference sequence). Full variable domain (rest looked up from reference TRBV19 and TRBJ2-7): DGGITQSPKYLFRKEGQNVTLSCEQNLNHDAMYWYRQDPGQGLRLIYYSQIVNDFQKGDIAEGYSVSREKKESFPLTVTSAQKNPTAFYLCASTRQGGTYEQYFGPGTRLTVT.

The rearrangement uses TRBV5-1 and TRBJ2-6; 11 bases fit TRBD1. The J segment lost 2 bases and the V segment lost 4 bases, leaving 5 bases of the junction unmatched. The CDR3 length is 17 residues. From germline, CDR1 is SGHRS and CDR2 YFSETQ. CDR3 protein: CASSGQGAGAGANVLTF. The CDR3 coding sequence is TGCGCCAGCAGCGGACAGGGGGCTGGAGCTGGGGCCAACGTCCTGACTTTC.

The chain combines TRBV18 with TRBJ2-5, with no clear D. The CDR3 loop spans 11 amino acids. The germline V gene encodes CDR1 KGHSH and CDR2 LQKENI. Trimming took 5 bases from V and 4 from J, leaving 5 bases between them. The CDR3 coding sequence is TGTGCCAGCTCATCGCCAGAGACCCAGTACTTC. It yields the protein CASSSPETQYF. Full variable domain (rest looked up from reference TRBV18 and TRBJ2-5): NAGVMQNPRHLVRRRGQEARLRCSPMKGHSHVYWYRQLPEEGLKFMVYLQKENIIDESGMPKERFSAEFPKEGPSILRIQQVVRGDSAAYFCASSSPETQYFGPGTRLLVL.

A single count supports this clone. This chain links TRBV7-3 with TRBJ1-4, with D tentatively TRBD1 (5 bases). V was pared by 5 bases and J by 0 bases, with 16 bases between. The V gene's germline CDR1 is SGHTA and CDR2 FQGTGA. The length of the CDR3 is 17 residues. The CDR3 coding sequence is TGTGCCAGCAGCCCCCGCCCCCCGGGGCCAACTAATGAAAAACTGTTTTTT. Protein sequence: CASSPRPPGPTNEKLFF.

The CDR3 region is CASSLLGEGGYTF. The CDR3, as DNA: TGTGCCAGCAGTTTATTGGGGGAAGGAGGCTACACCTTC. The genes are TRBV28 and TRBJ1-2, with D possibly matching TRBD1 (5 bases). The CDR3 contains 13 residues. Per the germline V gene, CDR1 is MDHEN and CDR2 is SYDVKM. The germline V and J ends were trimmed by 1 base and 8 bases, with 11 bases remaining between them.

The chain employs TRBV7-8 and TRBJ2-7; 13 bases match TRBD2. Germline CDR1 reads SGHVS; CDR2 reads FQNEAQ. This CDR3 is built from 18 residues. With V trimmed by 4 bases and J by 0 bases, 9 bases remained unmatched. Here the CDR3 DNA reads TGTGCCAGCAGCTCACTCGGGACTAGCGGGGTTTCCTCCTACGAGCAGTACTTC. This gives the protein CASSSLGTSGVSSYEQYF.

The rearrangement joins TRBV28 to TRBJ1-2; D gene unclear. Trimming shortened V by 6 bases and J by 6 bases, and 20 bases separated the two germline ends. Germline V CDR1 and CDR2: MDHEN, SYDVKM. CDR3 length equals 15 residues. The CDR3 spells CASRVAGYNMDGYTF. The CDR3 bases are TGTGCCAGCAGAGTGGCAGGCTATAATATGGATGGCTACACCTTC.

This clone appeared once. The rearrangement uses TRBV18 and TRBJ1-5, with 7 bases fitting TRBD1. The V and J ends lost 5 bases and 4 bases, in that order; junction bases with no gene match: 2. This CDR3 has 13 residues. Germline CDR1 is KGHSH and CDR2 is LQKENI. The chain's CDR3 is CASSTGENQPQHF. CDR3 coding DNA: TGTGCCAGCTCAACAGGGGAGAATCAGCCCCAGCATTTT. The variable domain in full, with the rest retrieved from reference TRBV18 and TRBJ1-5, is NAGVMQNPRHLVRRRGQEARLRCSPMKGHSHVYWYRQLPEEGLKFMVYLQKENIIDESGMPKERFSAEFPKEGPSILRIQQVVRGDSAAYFCASSTGENQPQHFGDGTRLSIL.

V is TRBV14 and J is TRBJ1-1, with D possibly matching TRBD1 (5 bases). CDR1 SGHDN and CDR2 FVKESK come from the germline V gene. The CDR3 has 14 residues. Trimming took off 2 bases at V and 5 bases at J, with 12 bases between the two ends. The CDR3 protein is CASSQLGTNTEAFF. CDR3 coding DNA: TGTGCCAGCAGCCAACTAGGGACGAATACTGAAGCTTTCTTT.

This chain joins TRBV19 and TRBJ2-7; tentatively, D is TRBD2 (6 bases). CDR1 is LNHDA, CDR2 SQIVND, per germline (reference sequence). This CDR3 spans 13 amino acids. The germline V and J ends were trimmed by 4 bases and 6 bases, with 13 bases remaining between them. The CDR3 DNA is TGTGCCAGTAGTAGGAACCGGGAGAGCGAGCAGTACTTC. Translation gives CASSRNRESEQYF. Filled out from reference TRBV19 and TRBJ2-7, the complete variable domain reads DGGITQSPKYLFRKEGQNVTLSCEQNLNHDAMYWYRQDPGQGLRLIYYSQIVNDFQKGDIAEGYSVSREKKESFPLTVTSAQKNPTAFYLCASSRNRESEQYFGPGTRLTVT.

The chain joins TRBV28 to TRBJ1-5, with D uncertain. Germline V lookup: CDR1 MDHEN, CDR2 SYDVKM. Trimming cost V 4 bases and J 0 bases, with 13 bases left between them. This CDR3 comprises 16 residues. CDR3 DNA sequence: TGTGCCAGCAGTTCCCGTCAGATGAATAGCAATCAGCCCCAGCATTTT. The encoded protein is CASSSRQMNSNQPQHF.

The CDR3 loop reads CASSGGQGSEKLFF. The CDR3 nucleotides read TGCGCCAGCAGCGGGGGACAGGGGTCTGAAAAACTGTTTTTT. The genes are TRBV5-1 and TRBJ1-4, with 10 positions matching TRBD1. CDR3 length equals 14 residues. CDR1 is SGHRS and CDR2 is YFSETQ in the germline V gene. V trimming: 4 bases; J trimming: 7 bases; junction bases outside the gene matches: 4.

The chain combines TRBV6-5 with TRBJ2-5, with a weak D call TRBD1 (5 bases). Germline V gene sequence: CDR1 MNHEY, CDR2 SVGAGI. V dropped 7 bases and J dropped 7 bases, with 13 bases sitting between them. This CDR3 region has 12 residues. CDR3 in amino acids: CASTRDLGTQYF. For the CDR3, the DNA is TGTGCCAGCACCAGGGATTTAGGGACCCAGTACTTC.

V is TRBV5-1 and J is TRBJ2-5, with 9 nucleotides matching TRBD1. Trimming took 5 bases from V and 2 from J; bases not matched to a gene: 13. CDR3 size: 17 residues. Germline CDR1 reads SGHRS; CDR2 reads YFSETQ. The CDR3 coding sequence is TGCGCCAGCAGTTCTCACTTACCGGGACAGGGACAAGAGACCCAGTACTTC. It encodes CASSSHLPGQGQETQYF.

The V call is TRBV12-5, the J call TRBJ2-6; D is unresolved. CDR1 LGHNT and CDR2 FRNRAP come from the germline V gene. This CDR3 has 17 residues. Between the trimmed V and J ends, which lost 0 bases and 3 bases, there was a span of 12 bases. CDR3 region: CASGLVAEVYGANVLTF. DNA for the CDR3: TGTGCTAGTGGTTTGGTAGCCGAAGTCTATGGGGCCAACGTCCTGACTTTC.

The chain uses TRBV12-5 and TRBJ1-6; 11 bases line up with TRBD1. CDR1 LGHNT and CDR2 FRNRAP come from the germline V gene. V was clipped by 5 bases and J by 10 bases; unmatched bases: 7. The length of the CDR3 is 15 residues. CDR3 sequence: CASGLGQGANSPLHF. The CDR3 region has the DNA TGTGCTAGTGGTCTCGGACAGGGGGCTAACTCACCCCTCCACTTT.